Listed here is a single TCR beta chain. The antigen is unknown. The V gene's germline CDR1 is WNHNN and CDR2 SYGVQD (reference sequence). The CDR3 sequence is 13 residues long. V was clipped by 8 bases and J by 4 bases; unmatched bases: 2. Templates that were synthetic TCR analogs were spiked into each PCR. The data were produced by immunoSEQ multiplex PCR, yet TCRdb's version contains in-frame clones alone and is incomplete. The table includes about 16,000 clones, around 91% detected once. The data were obtained in a study of PD-L1 blockade in urothelial cancer. Study-level information: The patients had undergone anywhere from 0 to 3 prior chemotherapy regimens.

Noted time point: pretreatment peripheral blood. Patient sample counts ranged from 1 to 8, pretreatment and on-treatment. Study findings and constraints: Blood clones associated with the tumor expanded more at 3 weeks in durable-benefit patients.

The gene calls are TRBV10-1 and TRBJ2-7; 13 nucleotides line up with TRBD2. Sequenced here: PBMCs, sampled around atezolizumab (anti-PD-L1) treatment. The receptor was isolated from a man aged 70 or older with urothelial cancer. The DNA for the CDR3 is TGCGCCAGCGGGGGACTAGCGGGGTACGAGCAGTACTTC. This translates into CASGGLAGYEQYF.